The 5 T cell receptor delta chains reported below all come from one sample, sequenced in a study of γδ T cells in repeated Plasmodium falciparum infection (dated by TCRdb to about 2021). For bulk TCR repertoire analysis, Vgamma9/Vdelta2+ and Vdelta2-negative gammadelta T cell populations were isolated by flow sorting from peripheral blood mononuclear cells. Libraries were constructed by multiplex PCR. Sequenced on an Illumina MiSeq. In TCRdb, clones were called once more from the public reads by CATT, and rows of identical DNA were later combined. The sample table records 70,000 to 95,000 delta-chain clones; approximately 1.4% of these occur just once. The leading ten clones occupy just under 9% of the sample. The sample consisted of gamma-delta T cells from blood. The receptors here all came from a pool of human donors (malaria-infected and uninfected, not separated).

Concerning this clone: TCRdb's entry gives the protein of a much larger clone, which mismatches this DNA's translation at residue 6, likely from a read error; the protein reported here is translated from the DNA. This sequence joins TRDV1 and TRDJ1; D remains unclear. The germline gives CDR1 TSWWSYY, CDR2 QGS. Trimming shortened V by 1 base and J by 0 bases, and 9 bases separated the two germline ends. The CDR3 has 15 amino acids. The CDR3, as DNA: TGTGCTCTTGGGGAACCAAAAGGGGACACCGATAAACTCATCTTT. Translating gives CALGEPKGDTDKLIF.

This clone showed up just a few times. A read error likely explains why the TCRdb protein, taken from a much larger clone, differs from this DNA's translation at residue 7; the protein shown is translated from the DNA. The chain joins TRDV2 to TRDJ1, with D maybe TRDD2 (5 bases). V dropped 0 bases and J dropped 1 base, with 8 bases sitting between them. The CDR3 contains 14 residues. Germline lookup yields CDR1 GEAIGNYY and CDR2 EKD. In DNA, the CDR3 is TGTGCCTGTGACACCGGTTCCTGCACCGATAAACTCATCTTT. It yields the protein CACDTGSCTDKLIF.

The chain is built from TRDV1 and TRDJ1, with TRDD2 matching over 8 bases. The J gene is not listed in TCRdb, so it was assigned here from a DNA match to germline. Germline values: CDR1 TSWWSYY, CDR2 QGS. Trimming at V came to 2 bases and at J to 5 bases, leaving 22 bases not matched to a gene. The CDR3 loop spans 20 amino acids. The CDR3 region is CALGESDFLHGAFRSDKLIF. The CDR3 coding sequence is TGTGCTCTTGGGGAATCTGACTTCCTACACGGCGCTTTCCGATCGGATAAACTCATCTTT.

Comment on this clone: This likely came from a read error, as a far larger clone is one base away. The identical CDR3 is also encoded by other nucleotide sequences in the sample. In nucleotides, the CDR3 is TGTGCTCTTGGGGAACTAGCGACCCTTCCTACTACTGGGGGTGTGTACACCGATAAACTCATCTTT. Amino acid sequence: CALGELATLPTTGGVYTDKLIF. The chain has TRDV1 and TRDJ1, with D perhaps matching TRDD2 (9 bases). The length of the CDR3 is 22 residues. Trimming left V 0 bases short and J 0 bases short, with 29 bases between. From germline, CDR1 is TSWWSYY and CDR2 QGS.

As for this clone: Given a far larger clone just one base away, this is likely a sequencing read error. Other DNA sequences in this specimen translate into the identical CDR3. The genes are TRDV2 and TRDJ3; 9 bases agree with TRDD3. As TCRdb names no J gene, one was assigned here on the basis of a DNA match to germline. The CDR3 consists of 19 residues. Unmatched junction bases numbered 6, after V lost 1 base and J lost 0 bases. Germline CDR1 is GEAIGNYY and CDR2 is EKD. In DNA, the CDR3 is TGTGCCTGTGACACTGCGGACTGGGGGAGCTCCTGGGACACCCGACAGATGTTTTTC. Translating gives CACDTADWGSSWDTRQMFF.